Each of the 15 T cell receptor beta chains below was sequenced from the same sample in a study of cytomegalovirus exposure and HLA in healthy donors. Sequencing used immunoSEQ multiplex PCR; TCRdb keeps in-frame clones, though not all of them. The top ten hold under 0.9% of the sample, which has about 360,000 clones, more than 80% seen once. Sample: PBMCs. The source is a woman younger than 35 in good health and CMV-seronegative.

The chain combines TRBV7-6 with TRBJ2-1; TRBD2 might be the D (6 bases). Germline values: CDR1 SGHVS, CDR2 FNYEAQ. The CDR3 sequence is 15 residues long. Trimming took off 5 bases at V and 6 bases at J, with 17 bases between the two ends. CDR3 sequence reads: CASSPPRDSSNEQFF. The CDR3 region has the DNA TGTGCCAGCAGCCCACCCCGGGACTCAAGCAATGAGCAGTTCTTC.

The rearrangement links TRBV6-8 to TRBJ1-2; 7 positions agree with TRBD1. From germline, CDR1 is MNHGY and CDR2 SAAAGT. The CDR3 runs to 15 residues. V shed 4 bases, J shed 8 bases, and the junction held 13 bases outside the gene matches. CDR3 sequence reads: CASSSKGASGKGYTF. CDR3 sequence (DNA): TGTGCCAGCAGTTCAAAGGGGGCTTCTGGGAAGGGCTACACCTTC.

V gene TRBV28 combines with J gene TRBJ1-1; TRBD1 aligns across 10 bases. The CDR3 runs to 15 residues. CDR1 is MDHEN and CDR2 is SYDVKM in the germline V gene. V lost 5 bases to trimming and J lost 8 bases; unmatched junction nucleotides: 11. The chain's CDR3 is CASSPSDRGSSEAFF. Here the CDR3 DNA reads TGTGCCAGCAGTCCATCGGACAGGGGGTCATCCGAAGCTTTCTTT.

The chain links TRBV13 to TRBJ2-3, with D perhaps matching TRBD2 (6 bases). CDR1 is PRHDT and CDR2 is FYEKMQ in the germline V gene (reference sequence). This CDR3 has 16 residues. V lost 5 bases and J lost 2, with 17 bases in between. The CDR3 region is CASSPWGSGLTDTQYF. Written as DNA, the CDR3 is TGTGCCAGCAGCCCCTGGGGTAGCGGACTCACAGATACGCAGTATTTT.

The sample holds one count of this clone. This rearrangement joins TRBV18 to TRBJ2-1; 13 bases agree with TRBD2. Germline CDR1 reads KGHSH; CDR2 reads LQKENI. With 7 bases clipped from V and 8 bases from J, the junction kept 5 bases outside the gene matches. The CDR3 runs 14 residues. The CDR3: CASLRTSGSDEQFF. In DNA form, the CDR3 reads TGTGCCAGCTTGCGGACTAGCGGGAGTGATGAGCAGTTCTTC.

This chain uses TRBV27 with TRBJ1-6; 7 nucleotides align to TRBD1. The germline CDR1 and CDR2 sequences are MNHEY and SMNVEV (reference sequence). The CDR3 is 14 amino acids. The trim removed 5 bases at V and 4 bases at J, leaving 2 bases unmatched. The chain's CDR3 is CASSLQGYNSPLHF. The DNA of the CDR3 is TGTGCCAGCAGTCTACAGGGGTATAATTCACCCCTCCACTTT.

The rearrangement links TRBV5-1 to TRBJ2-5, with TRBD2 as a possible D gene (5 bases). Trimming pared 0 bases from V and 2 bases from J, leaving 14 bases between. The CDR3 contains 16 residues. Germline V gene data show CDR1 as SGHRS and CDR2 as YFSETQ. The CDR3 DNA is TGCGCCAGCAGCTTGGCGTTTGAGGGAGCACAAGAGACCCAGTACTTC. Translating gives CASSLAFEGAQETQYF.

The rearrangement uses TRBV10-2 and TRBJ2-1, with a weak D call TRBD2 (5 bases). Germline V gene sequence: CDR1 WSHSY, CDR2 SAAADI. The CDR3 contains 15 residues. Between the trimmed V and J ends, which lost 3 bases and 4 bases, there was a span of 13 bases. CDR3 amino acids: CASSDVGDSYNEQFF. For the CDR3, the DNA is TGCGCCAGCAGTGACGTGGGAGACTCATACAATGAGCAGTTCTTC.

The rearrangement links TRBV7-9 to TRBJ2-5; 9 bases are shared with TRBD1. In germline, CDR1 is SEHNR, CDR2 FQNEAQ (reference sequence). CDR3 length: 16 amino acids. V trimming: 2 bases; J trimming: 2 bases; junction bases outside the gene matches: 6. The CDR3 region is CASSLSRGQGQETQYF. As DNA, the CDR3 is TGTGCCAGCAGCTTATCGAGAGGACAGGGGCAAGAGACCCAGTACTTC.

The CDR3 DNA is TGTGCCAGCAGTGATCGGAGCTCCTACAATGAGCAGTTCTTC. Its protein is CASSDRSSYNEQFF. The chain has TRBV25-1 and TRBJ2-1; unclear D gene. The CDR3 covers 14 residues. Germline values: CDR1 MGHDK, CDR2 SYGVNS. The V end was cut by 3 bases, the J end by 0 bases, with 6 bases between.

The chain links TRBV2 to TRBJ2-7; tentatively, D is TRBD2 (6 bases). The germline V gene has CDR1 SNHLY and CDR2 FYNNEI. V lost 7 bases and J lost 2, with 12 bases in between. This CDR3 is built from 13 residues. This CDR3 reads CASTSGRTYEQYF. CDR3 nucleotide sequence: TGTGCCAGCACGTCCGGGAGAACCTACGAGCAGTACTTC. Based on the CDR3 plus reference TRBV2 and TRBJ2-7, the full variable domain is EPEVTQTPSHQVTQMGQEVILRCVPISNHLYFYWYRQILGQKVEFLVSFYNNEISEKSEIFDDQFSVERPDGSNFTLKIRSTKLEDSAMYFCASTSGRTYEQYFGPGTRLTVT.

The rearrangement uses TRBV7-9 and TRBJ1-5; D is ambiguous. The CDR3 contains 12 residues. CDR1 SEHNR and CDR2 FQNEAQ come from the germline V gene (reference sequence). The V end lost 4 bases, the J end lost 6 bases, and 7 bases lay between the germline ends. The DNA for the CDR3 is TGTGCCAGCAGCTCCTTCGGTCAGCCCCAGCATTTT. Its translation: CASSSFGQPQHF.

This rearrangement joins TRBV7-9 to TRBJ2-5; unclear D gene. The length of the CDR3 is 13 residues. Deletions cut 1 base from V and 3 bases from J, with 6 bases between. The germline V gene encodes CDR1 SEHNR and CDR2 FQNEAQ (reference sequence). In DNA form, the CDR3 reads TGTGCCAGCAGCTTAGGCAGTAAAGAGACCCAGTACTTC. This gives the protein CASSLGSKETQYF.

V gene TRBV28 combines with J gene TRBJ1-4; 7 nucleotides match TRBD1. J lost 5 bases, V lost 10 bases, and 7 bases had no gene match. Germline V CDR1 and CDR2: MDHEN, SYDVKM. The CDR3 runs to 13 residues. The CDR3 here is CATGDSINEKLFF. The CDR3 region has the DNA TGTGCCACCGGGGACAGCATCAATGAAAAACTGTTTTTT.

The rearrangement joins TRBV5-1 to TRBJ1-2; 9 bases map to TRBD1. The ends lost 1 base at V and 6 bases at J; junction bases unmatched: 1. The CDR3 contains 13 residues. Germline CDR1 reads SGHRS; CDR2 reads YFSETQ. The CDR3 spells CASSLRTGDGYTF. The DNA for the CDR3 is TGCGCCAGCAGCTTGAGGACAGGGGATGGCTACACCTTC.